Listed below are T cell receptor beta chains from one sample, sequenced in a study of cytomegalovirus exposure and HLA in healthy donors. Sequencing was performed with immunoSEQ multiplex PCR; in TCRdb, only in-frame clones are kept and a portion is missing. The sample holds 70,000 to 95,000 clones, 81% seen once. The sample taken for sequencing was PBMCs. All receptors come from a woman between 25 and 40 years old in good health and CMV-seronegative. Both conserved end residues are part of each CDR3. D genes are given only for firm matches. Rows give clone size only sometimes, using once, few, many, or a class for an expanded clone.

D,V,size,J,DNA,CDR3
TRBD2,TRBV6-1,-,TRBJ2-1,TGTGCCAGCAGTGAAGCCTCCGGGAGGGATGAGCAGTTCTTC,CASSEASGRDEQFF
-,TRBV18,-,TRBJ2-5,TGTGCCAGCTCACCCGGTACAGGGGAGACCCAGTACTTC,CASSPGTGETQYF
TRBD1,TRBV25-1,once,TRBJ2-1,TGTGCCAGCAGTGAATACCCGGACAGGGGTGTGTTTCCCCATGAGCAGTTCTTC,CASSEYPDRGVFPHEQFF
TRBD1,TRBV10-1,-,TRBJ1-5,TGCGCCAGCAGACCTTTATCGACAGGGGGCGACAATCAGCCCCAGCATTTT,CASRPLSTGGDNQPQHF
-,TRBV18,-,TRBJ1-1,TGTGCCAGCTCACCAATGAGCGGGAACACTGAAGCTTTCTTT,CASSPMSGNTEAFF
TRBD2,TRBV11-3,-,TRBJ2-1,TGTGCCCGCCCGGCAGCGGGAGGTCTCAATGAGCAGTTCTTC,CARPAAGGLNEQFF
-,TRBV2,-,TRBJ2-7,TGTGCCAGCAGGGATGGCCGCGGGGAGTTCTACGAGCAGTACTTC,CASRDGRGEFYEQYF
TRBD2,TRBV5-1,-,TRBJ2-1,TGCGCCAGCAGCACAGGGACTAGCGGGACACGCAATGAGCAGTTCTTC,CASSTGTSGTRNEQFF
TRBD2,TRBV9,-,TRBJ2-5,TGTGCCAGCAGCGCCCTAGCGGCAGTGGCAGAGACCCAGTACTTC,CASSALAAVAETQYF
TRBD2,TRBV5-4,-,TRBJ2-3,TGTGCCAGCGGGCGGACTAGCGGGAGCACAGATACGCAGTATTTT,CASGRTSGSTDTQYF
-,TRBV28,-,TRBJ2-2,TGTGCCAGCAGTTTGTGGCAGGGGGGTGAAACCGGGGAGCTGTTTTTT,CASSLWQGGETGELFF
-,TRBV11-3,-,TRBJ2-7,TGTGCCAGCAGCCAGAGGGCACATTCCGAGCAGTACTTC,CASSQRAHSEQYF
TRBD1,TRBV30,once,TRBJ2-5,TGTGCCTGGGAGCAGGGGGTGGGAGAGGCCCAGTACTTC,CAWEQGVGEAQYF
TRBD1,TRBV6-6,-,TRBJ2-2,TGTGCCAGCAGCAACAGGGGCGGCGGGGAGCTGTTTTTT,CASSNRGGGELFF
TRBD2,TRBV6-5,few,TRBJ2-1,TGTGCCAGCAGTTACAGGGCGAGCGGGGGGAATGAGCAGTTCTTC,CASSYRASGGNEQFF
TRBD2,TRBV7-9,once,TRBJ2-1,TGTGCCAGCAGCGGACCAGGAGTAGCGGGAGGTGAGCAGTTCTTC,CASSGPGVAGGEQFF
TRBD2,TRBV15,-,TRBJ2-1,TGTGCCACCAGCCTAGAGGGCGGGAGGGCCAATGAGCAGTTCTTC,CATSLEGGRANEQFF
TRBD1,TRBV7-3,once,TRBJ2-7,TGTGCCAGCAGCTTAAACAGGGGGCCCTACGAGCAGTACTTC,CASSLNRGPYEQYF
TRBD1,TRBV4-2,-,TRBJ1-4,TGTGCCAGCAGCCAAAAACAGGGGATGGCTAATGAAAAACTGTTTTTT,CASSQKQGMANEKLFF
TRBD1,TRBV12-5,-,TRBJ2-5,TGTGCTAGTGGTTTGGTACCTCCGGGACAGGGGCCTCTCTGGGAGACCCAGTACTTC,CASGLVPPGQGPLWETQYF
TRBD1,TRBV5-4,-,TRBJ1-4,TGTGCCAGCAGCTTGGGAACAGGGGATGAAAAACTGTTTTTT,CASSLGTGDEKLFF
-,TRBV27,few,TRBJ2-1,TGTGCCAGCAGTTTCAGGCTAGCACGCGATGAGCAGTTCTTC,CASSFRLARDEQFF
-,TRBV4-1,medium-sized,TRBJ1-4,TGCGCCAGCAGCGGGCGGGGGGTGAGGGAAAAACTGTTTTTT,CASSGRGVREKLFF
TRBD1,TRBV5-1,-,TRBJ2-7,TGCGCCAGCAGCCCAGCGACAGGGAACACTATCTACGAGCAGTACTTC,CASSPATGNTIYEQYF
TRBD2,TRBV29-1,-,TRBJ2-1,TGCAGCGTTGAGGGACTAGCGGGAGGGCCCGTCTACAATGAGCAGTTCTTC,CSVEGLAGGPVYNEQFF
-,TRBV20-1,few,TRBJ2-3,TGCAGTGCTAGCCTCGGGGATACGCAGTATTTT,CSASLGDTQYF
TRBD1,TRBV5-1,-,TRBJ2-3,TGCGCCAGCAGCTCCGGCAGGGGGATGAACACAGATACGCAGTATTTT,CASSSGRGMNTDTQYF
-,TRBV9,few,TRBJ2-3,TGTGCCAGCAGCGTGGGGGGACGGAGACCCACAGATACGCAGTATTTT,CASSVGGRRPTDTQYF
-,TRBV10-3,-,TRBJ1-6,TGTGCCATCAGTGAGTTTGCCCTATGGGCTTCCTATTCACCCCTCCACTTT,CAISEFALWASYSPLHF
TRBD1,TRBV6-1,once,TRBJ1-2,TGTGCCAGCAGTGTGGTGACAGGGCCCTCCGGCTACACCTTC,CASSVVTGPSGYTF
-,TRBV2,-,TRBJ2-5,TGTGCCAGCATGACGGGAAAGGAGTACTTC,CASMTGKEYF
TRBD1,TRBV19,-,TRBJ1-5,TGTGCCAGTAGTCGACAGGACAGGGGGGTTCAGCCCCAGCATTTT,CASSRQDRGVQPQHF
TRBD1,TRBV10-1,-,TRBJ1-2,TGCGCCAGCACCCTAGACAGGGGGTATGGCTACACCTTC,CASTLDRGYGYTF
-,TRBV6-4,-,TRBJ1-5,TGTGCCAGCAGGAAAGAGGGTTTCGGAGATCAGCCCCAGCATTTT,CASRKEGFGDQPQHF
-,TRBV7-9,-,TRBJ1-4,TGTGCCAGCAGCCTAGGAGTCGGTTTAAACGTAAAACTGTTTTTT,CASSLGVGLNVKLFF
TRBD2,TRBV4-1,-,TRBJ2-1,TGCGCCAGCAGCCAAGGGACTAGACAACTCAAGAGCTCCTACAATGAGCAGTTCTTC,CASSQGTRQLKSSYNEQFF
-,TRBV27,-,TRBJ2-5,TGTGCCAGCTCAAGACAGGTACAAGAGACCCAGTACTTC,CASSRQVQETQYF
TRBD1,TRBV30,-,TRBJ1-6,TGTGCCTGGAGTGGATTCGAACCGGGACAGGGCCTTATAAATTCACCCCTCCACTTT,CAWSGFEPGQGLINSPLHF
TRBD2,TRBV7-3,few,TRBJ2-1,TGTGCCAGCAGCCTTTACAGCGGGAGCTCCTACAATGAGCAGTTCTTC,CASSLYSGSSYNEQFF
TRBD2,TRBV10-2,-,TRBJ2-7,TGCGCCAGCACGCTAGCGGGAGGGCCGGGGCAGTACTTC,CASTLAGGPGQYF
-,TRBV6-5,-,TRBJ1-6,TGTGCCAGCAGGCCAACACAGGGAACTGGTTCACCCCTCCACTTT,CASRPTQGTGSPLHF
TRBD1,TRBV7-2,-,TRBJ1-4,TGTGCCAGCAGCTTGACCGGGACAGGGGATGAAAAACTGTTTTTT,CASSLTGTGDEKLFF
TRBD1,TRBV27,-,TRBJ1-6,TGTGCCAGCACGGTTGGGACAGGTTTTGATTCACCCCTCCACTTT,CASTVGTGFDSPLHF
TRBD2,TRBV7-7,few,TRBJ2-7,TGTGCTAGCAGCCATTCTAGAGCGGGAGGCTGGGCCTACGAGCAGTACTTC,CASSHSRAGGWAYEQYF
TRBD2,TRBV5-1,-,TRBJ2-5,TGCGCCAGTACCCGACAGGGGGGATTCCAGACTAGCGGGAGGAGGGAGACCCAGTACTTC,CASTRQGGFQTSGRRETQYF
TRBD2,TRBV7-9,-,TRBJ2-1,TGTGCCAGCAGCACGCCCCCGGGACTAGCGGGAGACAATGAGCAGTTCTTC,CASSTPPGLAGDNEQFF
-,TRBV7-6,-,TRBJ2-2,TGTGCCAGCAGCTTACTACAACCCAACTCACAGGGAACCGGGGAGCTGTTTTTT,CASSLLQPNSQGTGELFF
TRBD2,TRBV5-4,-,TRBJ2-3,TGTGCCAGCAGCCTAATAGCGGGAGGGTCTACATATACGCAGTATTTT,CASSLIAGGSTYTQYF
TRBD2,TRBV5-1,few,TRBJ2-1,TGCGCCAGCAGCGCGACTAGCGGGAGTCAGAATGAGCAGTTCTTC,CASSATSGSQNEQFF
TRBD1,TRBV27,-,TRBJ1-1,TGTGCCAGCAGTTTCGAGGGGGCGAAAACTGAAGCTTTCTTT,CASSFEGAKTEAFF
TRBD1,TRBV2,-,TRBJ2-7,TGTGCCAGCAGCGCGGGACAGGGAGGGGAGCAGTACTTC,CASSAGQGGEQYF
TRBD1,TRBV7-3,-,TRBJ1-1,TGTGCCAGCAGCTCCGCACAGGGGGCCAACACTGAAGCTTTCTTT,CASSSAQGANTEAFF
-,TRBV18,-,TRBJ2-7,TGTGCCAGCTCCCCCGGGGTCTCCGTTCTCGAGCAGTACTTC,CASSPGVSVLEQYF
TRBD2,TRBV19,-,TRBJ2-7,TGTGCCAGTAGTATTTCGGCTAGCGGGTCCCACGAGCAGTACTTC,CASSISASGSHEQYF
TRBD1,TRBV7-9,once,TRBJ2-5,TGTGCCAGCAGCTTTTTTGACAGGGAAGAGACCCAGTACTTC,CASSFFDREETQYF
-,TRBV19,-,TRBJ1-6,TGTGCCAGTAGTATAGGTCCAGGCCAGAATTCACCCCTCCACTTT,CASSIGPGQNSPLHF
TRBD2,TRBV18,-,TRBJ2-7,TGTGCCAGCTCACCCCCAGCGGGAGGGTACGAGCAGTACTTC,CASSPPAGGYEQYF
TRBD1,TRBV9,few,TRBJ2-6,TGTGCCAGCAGCGCGGAAGTTACAGGGGGCGCTGGGGCCAACGTCCTGACTTTC,CASSAEVTGGAGANVLTF
TRBD1,TRBV27,-,TRBJ1-1,TGTGCCAGCACTACCCCCGCAGGGGGCCTCACTGAAGCTTTCTTT,CASTTPAGGLTEAFF